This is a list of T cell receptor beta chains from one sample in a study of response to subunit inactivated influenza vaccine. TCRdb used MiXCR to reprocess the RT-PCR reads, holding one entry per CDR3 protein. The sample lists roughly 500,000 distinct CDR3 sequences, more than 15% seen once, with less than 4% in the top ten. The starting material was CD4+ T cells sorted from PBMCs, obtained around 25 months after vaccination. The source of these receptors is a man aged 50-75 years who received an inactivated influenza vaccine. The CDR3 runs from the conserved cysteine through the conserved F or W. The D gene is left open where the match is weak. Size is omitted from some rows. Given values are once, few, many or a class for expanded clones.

CASSLWGSSYNEQFF | TGTGCCAGCAGTTTATGGGGGAGCTCCTACAATGAGCAGTTCTTC | many | TRBJ2-1 | TRBV27 | NA
CASSFQGLNTEAFF | TGTGCCAGCAGTTTCCAGGGCCTGAACACTGAAGCTTTCTTT | many | TRBJ1-1 | TRBV12-3/TRBV12-4 | NA
CAASTGTTYEQYF | TGTGCCGCCTCAACCGGGACAACCTACGAGCAGTACTTC | NA | TRBJ2-7 | TRBV28 | NA
CASSPWQGSYGYTF | TGTGCCAGCAGCCCCTGGCAGGGAAGTTATGGCTACACCTTC | many | TRBJ1-2 | TRBV12-3/TRBV12-4 | NA
CASSPGYQDYGYTF | TGTGCCAGCAGTCCAGGGTATCAGGACTATGGCTACACCTTC | NA | TRBJ1-2 | TRBV7-9 | NA
CASRRVVSTEAFF | TGTGCCAGCAGGAGGGTAGTTAGCACTGAAGCTTTCTTT | few | TRBJ1-1 | TRBV28 | NA
CASRVTGGNQPQHF | TGTGCCAGCAGGGTGACAGGGGGCAATCAGCCCCAGCATTTT | NA | TRBJ1-5 | TRBV2 | TRBD1
CASSRQDNEQFF | TGCGCCAGCAGCAGACAAGACAATGAGCAGTTCTTC | many | TRBJ2-1 | TRBV5-1 | NA
CSVVGNTEAFF | TGCAGCGTTGTTGGGAACACTGAAGCTTTCTTT | few | TRBJ1-1 | TRBV29-1 | NA
CASSLEDFKNIQYF | TGCGCCAGCAGCTTGGAGGACTTCAAAAACATTCAGTACTTC | NA | TRBJ2-4 | TRBV5-1 | NA
CASSQDLVKASSYNSPLHF | TGTGCCAGCAGCCAAGATTTAGTAAAGGCGAGCTCCTATAATTCACCCCTCCACTTT | many | TRBJ1-6 | TRBV3-1 | NA
CASSEGMGQAYEQYF | TGTGCCAGCAGTGAAGGGATGGGACAGGCCTACGAGCAGTACTTC | NA | TRBJ2-7 | TRBV2 | TRBD1
CASRSGPGTGELFF | TGTGCCAGCAGGAGTGGGCCAGGGACCGGGGAGCTGTTTTTT | few | TRBJ2-2 | TRBV7-2 | NA
CASSQDIQAGAYEQYF | TGTGCCAGCAGCCAAGATATACAAGCGGGGGCCTACGAGCAGTACTTC | many | TRBJ2-7 | TRBV4-2 | TRBD2
CASSQVGVDSPLHF | TGTGCCAGCAGCCAAGTAGGGGTCGATTCACCCCTCCACTTT | NA | TRBJ1-6 | TRBV3-1 | NA
CASSDRRASDTQYF | TGTGCCAGCAGTGATCGACGAGCAAGCGATACGCAGTATTTT | NA | TRBJ2-3 | TRBV2 | NA
CSARGWGSRDYGYTF | TGCAGTGCTAGGGGTTGGGGCTCCCGGGACTATGGCTACACCTTC | few | TRBJ1-2 | TRBV20-1 | NA
CASSQGAGPFYEQYF | TGCGCCAGCAGCCAAGGGGCAGGGCCATTCTACGAGCAGTACTTC | few | TRBJ2-7 | TRBV4-3 | NA
CASSFRSGNQPQHF | TGTGCCAGCAGTTTTCGGTCAGGCAATCAGCCCCAGCATTTT | NA | TRBJ1-5 | TRBV28 | NA
CASSHPAGGTKTQYF | TGCGCCAGCAGCCACCCAGCGGGAGGGACGAAGACCCAGTACTTC | few | TRBJ2-5 | TRBV4-1 | TRBD2
CASSLGQGGSQPQHF | TGTGCCAGCAGCTTAGGACAGGGAGGAAGTCAGCCCCAGCATTTT | NA | TRBJ1-5 | TRBV7-6 | TRBD1
CASSQELSRGEQFF | TGTGCCAGCAGCCAAGAACTAAGTAGGGGTGAGCAGTTCTTC | few | TRBJ2-1 | TRBV3-1 | NA
CSANPGTSGINEQFF | TGCAGTGCTAATCCCGGGACTAGCGGGATTAATGAGCAGTTCTTC | many | TRBJ2-1 | TRBV20-1 | TRBD2
CASRAPRGCLRRETQYF | TGTGCCAGCAGGGCACCCCGGGGTTGTTTGAGGCGAGAGACCCAGTACTTC | NA | TRBJ2-5 | TRBV12-3/TRBV12-4 | NA
CASSSGTRLRDTQYF | TGTGCCAGCAGCTCGGGGACTCGACTTAGAGATACGCAGTATTTT | NA | TRBJ2-3 | TRBV11-2 | NA
CAISEAGRNEQFF | TGTGCCATCAGTGAGGCGGGGCGGAATGAGCAGTTCTTC | NA | TRBJ2-1 | TRBV10-3 | NA
CASSLAGSKINEQFF | TGTGCCAGCAGTTTGGCCGGGAGCAAAATTAATGAGCAGTTCTTC | few | TRBJ2-1 | TRBV28 | NA
CASSLGQVLYGYTF | TGTGCCAGCAGCTTGGGACAGGTGCTATATGGCTACACCTTC | many | TRBJ1-2 | TRBV5-6 | NA
CSARDHAGGHYGYTF | TGCAGTGCTAGAGATCATGCAGGGGGCCACTATGGCTACACCTTC | NA | TRBJ1-2 | TRBV20-1 | TRBD1
CATRQGSNSPLHF | TGTGCCACCAGACAGGGGTCCAATTCACCCCTCCACTTT | NA | TRBJ1-6 | TRBV15 | TRBD1
CASSPGLAKYEQYF | TGTGCCAGCAGCCCGGGACTAGCAAAGTACGAGCAGTACTTC | NA | TRBJ2-7 | TRBV7-2 | TRBD2
CASSPGTSGTQETQYF | TGCGCCAGCAGCCCCGGGACTAGCGGCACCCAAGAGACCCAGTACTTC | NA | TRBJ2-5 | TRBV5-1 | TRBD2
CASRGSGNTGELFF | TGTGCCAGCAGGGGTAGCGGGAACACCGGGGAGCTGTTTTTT | many | TRBJ2-2 | TRBV7-9 | NA
CASSSAPGQGAGEQYF | TGTGCCAGCAGCTCCGCGCCGGGACAGGGGGCAGGGGAGCAGTACTTC | NA | TRBJ2-7 | TRBV5-6 | TRBD1
CASSYSRGGRGYTF | TGTGCCAGCAGTTACTCGAGAGGGGGACGCGGCTACACCTTC | NA | TRBJ1-2 | TRBV6-5 | NA
CSARPGRHNEQFF | TGCAGTGCTAGACCCGGACGGCACAATGAGCAGTTCTTC | NA | TRBJ2-1 | TRBV20-1 | NA
CASRLAGGTYEQYF | TGTGCCAGCAGGCTAGCGGGAGGTACCTACGAGCAGTACTTC | NA | TRBJ2-7 | TRBV6-5 | TRBD2
CASSLLGVGYTF | TGTGCCAGCAGTTTATTAGGGGTCGGCTACACCTTC | few | TRBJ1-2 | TRBV28 | NA
CASYSGGKYNEQFF | TGTGCCAGCTATAGCGGGGGGAAGTACAATGAGCAGTTCTTC | NA | TRBJ2-1 | TRBV28 | TRBD2
CASSPGQVRLGTEAFF | TGTGCCAGCAGCCCGGGACAGGTTCGGTTGGGGACTGAAGCTTTCTTT | few | TRBJ1-1 | TRBV5-5 | TRBD1
CASILGRRAEAFF | TGTGCCAGCATTCTCGGTAGGCGCGCTGAAGCTTTCTTT | NA | TRBJ1-1 | TRBV6-5 | NA
CASSRRDISEAFF | TGTGCCAGCAGCCGGCGGGACATCTCTGAAGCTTTCTTT | many | TRBJ1-1 | TRBV7-9 | NA
CASSLDHAAHGNEQFF | TGTGCCAGCAGCTTGGACCATGCGGCACATGGAAATGAGCAGTTCTTC | NA | TRBJ2-1 | TRBV5-5 | NA
CASSQGRQGSGNTIYF | TGTGCCAGCAGCCAAGGGCGACAGGGCTCTGGAAACACCATATATTTT | NA | TRBJ1-3 | TRBV3-1 | TRBD1
CASSFSDKNPQYF | TGTGCCAGCAGTTTTAGCGATAAAAACCCCCAGTACTTC | many | TRBJ2-5 | TRBV12-3/TRBV12-4 | NA
CASSLTGTENTEAFF | TGTGCCAGCAGCCTAACGGGGACAGAGAACACTGAAGCTTTCTTT | many | TRBJ1-1 | TRBV7-2 | TRBD1
CASSLFGRDYNEQFF | TGTGCCAGCAGCCTCTTCGGGAGAGATTACAATGAGCAGTTCTTC | few | TRBJ2-1 | TRBV12-3/TRBV12-4 | NA
CASSWTSGGFSTDTQYF | TGCGCCAGCAGCTGGACTAGCGGGGGGTTTAGCACAGATACGCAGTATTTT | few | TRBJ2-3 | TRBV5-1 | TRBD2
CASSLEGPGTQYF | TGTGCCAGCAGCTTGGAAGGTCCAGGGACCCAGTACTTC | many | TRBJ2-5 | TRBV5-5 | NA
CASSLASGVPSGNTIYF | TGTGCCAGCAGCTTAGCATCGGGGGTCCCCTCTGGAAACACCATATATTTT | NA | TRBJ1-3 | TRBV7-2 | NA
CSASWDRVHGELFF | TGCAGTGCTAGTTGGGACAGGGTACACGGGGAGCTGTTTTTT | few | TRBJ2-2 | TRBV20-1 | TRBD1
CASSPSRDSRYTGELFF | TGCGCCAGCAGCCCCAGCCGGGACAGCCGATACACCGGGGAGCTGTTTTTT | many | TRBJ2-2 | TRBV4-3 | TRBD1
CASSLWTGSYEQYF | TGTGCCAGCAGCCTATGGACAGGATCCTACGAGCAGTACTTC | many | TRBJ2-7 | TRBV5-5 | TRBD1